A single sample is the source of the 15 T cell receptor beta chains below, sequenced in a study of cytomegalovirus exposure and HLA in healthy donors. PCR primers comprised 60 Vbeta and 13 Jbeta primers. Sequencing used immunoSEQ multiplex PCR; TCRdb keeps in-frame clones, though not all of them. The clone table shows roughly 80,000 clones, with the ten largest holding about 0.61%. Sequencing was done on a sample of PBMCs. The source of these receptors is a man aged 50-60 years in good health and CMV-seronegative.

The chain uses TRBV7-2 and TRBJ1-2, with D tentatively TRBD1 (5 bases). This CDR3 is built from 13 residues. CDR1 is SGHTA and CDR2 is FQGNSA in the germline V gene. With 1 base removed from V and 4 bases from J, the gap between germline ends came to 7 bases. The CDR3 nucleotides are TGTGCCAGCAGCTTAGGCGACAGCTATGGCTACACCTTC. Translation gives CASSLGDSYGYTF. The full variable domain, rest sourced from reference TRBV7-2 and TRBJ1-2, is GAGVSQSPSNKVTEKGKDVELRCDPISGHTALYWYRQSLGQGLEFLIYFQGNSAPDKSGLPSDRFSAERTGGSVSTLTIQRTQQEDSAVYLCASSLGDSYGYTFGSGTRLTVV.

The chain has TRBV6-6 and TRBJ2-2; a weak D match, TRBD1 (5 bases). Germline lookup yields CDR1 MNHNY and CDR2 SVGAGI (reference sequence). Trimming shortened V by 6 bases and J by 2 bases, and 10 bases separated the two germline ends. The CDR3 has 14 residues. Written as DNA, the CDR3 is TGTGCCAGCAGGCAGCAGGGAAACACCGGGGAGCTGTTTTTT. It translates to CASRQQGNTGELFF.

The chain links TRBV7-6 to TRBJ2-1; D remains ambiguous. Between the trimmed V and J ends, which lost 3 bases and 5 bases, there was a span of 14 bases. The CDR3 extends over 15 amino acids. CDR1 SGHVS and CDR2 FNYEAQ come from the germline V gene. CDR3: CASSLVTTRNNEQFF. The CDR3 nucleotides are TGTGCCAGCAGCTTGGTCACTACCCGAAACAATGAGCAGTTCTTC.

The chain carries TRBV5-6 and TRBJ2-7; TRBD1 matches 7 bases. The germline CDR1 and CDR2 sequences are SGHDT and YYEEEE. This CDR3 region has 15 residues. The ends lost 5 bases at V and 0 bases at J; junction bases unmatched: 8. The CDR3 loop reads CASRFGTVSSYEQYF. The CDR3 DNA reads TGTGCCAGCAGATTCGGGACAGTCAGCTCCTACGAGCAGTACTTC.

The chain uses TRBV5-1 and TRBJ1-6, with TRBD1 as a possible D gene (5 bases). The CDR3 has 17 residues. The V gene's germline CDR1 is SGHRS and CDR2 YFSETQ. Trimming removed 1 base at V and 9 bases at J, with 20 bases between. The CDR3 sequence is CASSLSNGEGSGSPLHF. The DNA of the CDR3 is TGCGCCAGCAGCTTGTCCAATGGGGAGGGGTCAGGTTCACCCCTCCACTTT. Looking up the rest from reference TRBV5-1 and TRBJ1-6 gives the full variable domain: KAGVTQTPRYLIKTRGQQVTLSCSPISGHRSVSWYQQTPGQGLQFLFEYFSETQRNKGNFPGRFSGRQFSNSRSEMNVSTLELGDSALYLCASSLSNGEGSGSPLHFGNGTRLTVT.

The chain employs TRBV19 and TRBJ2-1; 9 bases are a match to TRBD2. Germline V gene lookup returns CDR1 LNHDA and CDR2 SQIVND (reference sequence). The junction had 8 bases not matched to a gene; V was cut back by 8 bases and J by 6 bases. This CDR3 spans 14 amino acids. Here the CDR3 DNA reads TGTGCCAGTGGTGGCGGGGGGGCAGGCAATGAGCAGTTCTTC. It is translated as CASGGGGAGNEQFF.

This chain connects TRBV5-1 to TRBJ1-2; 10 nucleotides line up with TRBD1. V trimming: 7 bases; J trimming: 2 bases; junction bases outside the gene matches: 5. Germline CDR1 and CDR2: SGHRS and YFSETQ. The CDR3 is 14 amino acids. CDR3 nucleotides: TGCGCCAGCTCAGCGGGACAGGGGAACTATGGCTACACCTTC. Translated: CASSAGQGNYGYTF.

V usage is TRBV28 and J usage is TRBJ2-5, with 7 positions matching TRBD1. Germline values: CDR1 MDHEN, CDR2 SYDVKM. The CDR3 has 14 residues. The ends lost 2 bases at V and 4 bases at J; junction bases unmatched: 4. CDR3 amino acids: CASSLRGPIETQYF. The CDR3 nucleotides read TGTGCCAGCAGTTTAAGGGGGCCGATAGAGACCCAGTACTTC.

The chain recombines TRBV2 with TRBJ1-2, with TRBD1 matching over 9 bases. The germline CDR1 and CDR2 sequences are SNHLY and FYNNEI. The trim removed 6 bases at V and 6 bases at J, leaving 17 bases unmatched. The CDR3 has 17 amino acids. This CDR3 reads CASRAGQGDNGADGYTF. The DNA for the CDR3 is TGTGCCAGCAGGGCGGGACAGGGAGACAATGGAGCGGATGGCTACACCTTC.

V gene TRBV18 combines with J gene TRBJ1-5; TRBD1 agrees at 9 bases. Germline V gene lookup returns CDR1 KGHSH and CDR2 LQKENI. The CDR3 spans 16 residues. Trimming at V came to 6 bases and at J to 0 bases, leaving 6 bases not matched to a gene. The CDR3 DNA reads TGTGCCAGCTCGACCGGGACAGGGAATAGCAATCAGCCCCAGCATTTT. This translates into CASSTGTGNSNQPQHF.

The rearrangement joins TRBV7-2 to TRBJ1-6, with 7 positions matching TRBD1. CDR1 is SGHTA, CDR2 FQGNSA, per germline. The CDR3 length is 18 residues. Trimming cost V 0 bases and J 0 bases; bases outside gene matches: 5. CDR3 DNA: TGTGCCAGCAGCTTAGCACTCAGGGGGAGCTCCTATAATTCACCCCTCCACTTT. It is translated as CASSLALRGSSYNSPLHF. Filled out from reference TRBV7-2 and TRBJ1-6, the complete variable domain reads GAGVSQSPSNKVTEKGKDVELRCDPISGHTALYWYRQSLGQGLEFLIYFQGNSAPDKSGLPSDRFSAERTGGSVSTLTIQRTQQEDSAVYLCASSLALRGSSYNSPLHFGNGTRLTVT.

The CDR3 here is CASSERGLGNEKLFF. For the CDR3, the DNA is TGTGCCAGCAGTGAACGTGGGCTGGGTAATGAAAAACTGTTTTTT. V and J are TRBV2 and TRBJ1-4; D uncertain. The CDR3 totals 15 residues. The V end lost 2 bases, the J end lost 4 bases, and 11 bases lay between the germline ends. Per germline, CDR1 SNHLY and CDR2 FYNNEI.

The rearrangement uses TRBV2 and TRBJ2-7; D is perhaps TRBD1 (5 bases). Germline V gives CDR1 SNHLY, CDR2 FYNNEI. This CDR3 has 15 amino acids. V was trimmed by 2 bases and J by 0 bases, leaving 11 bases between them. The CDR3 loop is CASSELTGFSYEQYF. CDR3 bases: TGTGCCAGCAGTGAATTAACAGGCTTCTCCTACGAGCAGTACTTC.

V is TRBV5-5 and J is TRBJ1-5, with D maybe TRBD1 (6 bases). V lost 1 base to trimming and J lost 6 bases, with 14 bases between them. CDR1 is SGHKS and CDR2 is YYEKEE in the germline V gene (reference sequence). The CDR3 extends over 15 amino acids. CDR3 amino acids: CASSLLQGLGQPQHF. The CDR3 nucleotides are TGTGCCAGCAGCTTGTTACAGGGTCTAGGTCAGCCCCAGCATTTT.

CDR3 loop: CASSLADRGYGYTF. In DNA, the CDR3 is TGTGCCAGCAGCTTGGCGGACAGGGGCTATGGCTACACCTTC. V and J are TRBV5-4 and TRBJ1-2; 9 nucleotides match TRBD1. V lost 0 bases to trimming and J lost 4 bases; unmatched junction nucleotides: 1. CDR1 is SGHNT and CDR2 is YYREEE in the germline V gene (reference sequence). The CDR3 covers 14 residues.